Listed below are T cell receptor beta chains from one sample, sequenced in a study of control samples from healthy donors and cancer patients. TCRdb's table, derived via immunoSEQ multiplex PCR, lists solely in-frame clones and lacks some. The table includes tens of thousands of clones, approximately 87% detected once. Sequencing was done on a sample of blood. The source of these receptors is a man aged 55 to 70 in good health. Each CDR3 is given with its conserved first and last residue. Each record gives: CDR3 length, clone size, J gene, D gene, V gene, CDR3 protein, CDR3 DNA. A D gene is named only where the DNA matches it firmly. Rows give clone size only sometimes, using once, few, many, or a class for an expanded clone.

len: 11; abundance: NA; j_gene: TRBJ2-3; d_gene: NA; v_gene: TRBV28; CDR3aa: CASKESDTQYF; CDR3nt: TGTGCCAGCAAGGAATCAGATACGCAGTATTTT
len: 14; abundance: NA; j_gene: TRBJ1-6; d_gene: NA; v_gene: TRBV5-5; CDR3aa: CASNPTGPGSPLHF; CDR3nt: TGTGCCAGCAACCCAACCGGCCCGGGTTCACCCCTCCACTTT
len: 12; abundance: few; j_gene: TRBJ1-1; d_gene: NA; v_gene: TRBV10-1; CDR3aa: CASSEGVTEAFF; CDR3nt: TGCGCCAGCAGTGAAGGGGTGACTGAAGCTTTCTTT
len: 14; abundance: NA; j_gene: TRBJ2-7; d_gene: NA; v_gene: TRBV19; CDR3aa: CASSARDGAYEQYF; CDR3nt: TGTGCCAGTAGTGCCCGGGACGGAGCCTACGAGCAGTACTTC
len: 14; abundance: NA; j_gene: TRBJ1-1; d_gene: NA; v_gene: TRBV2; CDR3aa: CASSEYGTLEEAFF; CDR3nt: TGTGCCAGCAGTGAGTATGGGACCTTGGAGGAAGCTTTCTTT
len: 17; abundance: NA; j_gene: TRBJ2-2; d_gene: TRBD2; v_gene: TRBV5-5; CDR3aa: CASTPRLAGWNTGELFF; CDR3nt: TGTGCCAGCACCCCTCGACTAGCGGGGTGGAACACCGGGGAGCTGTTTTTT
len: 15; abundance: NA; j_gene: TRBJ2-6; d_gene: NA; v_gene: TRBV6-5; CDR3aa: CASSYGPSGANVLTF; CDR3nt: TGTGCCAGCAGTTACGGCCCCTCTGGGGCCAACGTCCTGACTTTC
len: 14; abundance: NA; j_gene: TRBJ1-1; d_gene: TRBD1; v_gene: TRBV7-9; CDR3aa: CASSSQGRDTEAFF; CDR3nt: TGTGCCAGCAGCTCACAGGGGCGTGACACTGAAGCTTTCTTT
len: 15; abundance: NA; j_gene: TRBJ1-5; d_gene: NA; v_gene: TRBV3-1/TRBV3-2; CDR3aa: CASSQASGYNQPQHF; CDR3nt: TGTGCCAGCAGCCAAGCGAGCGGATACAATCAGCCCCAGCATTTT
len: 16; abundance: NA; j_gene: TRBJ2-5; d_gene: NA; v_gene: TRBV29-1; CDR3aa: CSAYDRAGRGQETQYF; CDR3nt: TGCAGCGCTTACGACCGTGCAGGCAGGGGCCAAGAGACCCAGTACTTC
len: 13; abundance: NA; j_gene: TRBJ1-3; d_gene: NA; v_gene: TRBV7-9; CDR3aa: CASSQTAGNTIYF; CDR3nt: TGTGCCAGCAGTCAAACCGCTGGAAACACCATATATTTT
len: 15; abundance: NA; j_gene: TRBJ2-1; d_gene: TRBD1; v_gene: TRBV5-4; CDR3aa: CASSTPGQGHNEQFF; CDR3nt: TGTGCCAGCAGCACACCGGGACAGGGCCATAATGAGCAGTTCTTC
len: 15; abundance: NA; j_gene: TRBJ1-5; d_gene: NA; v_gene: TRBV28; CDR3aa: CATYRQPDSNQPQHF; CDR3nt: TGTGCCACCTATAGACAGCCCGATAGCAATCAGCCCCAGCATTTT
len: 14; abundance: NA; j_gene: TRBJ1-1; d_gene: NA; v_gene: TRBV27; CDR3aa: CASSTIRGLTEAFF; CDR3nt: TGTGCCAGCAGCACAATAAGGGGACTCACTGAAGCTTTCTTT
len: 15; abundance: few; j_gene: TRBJ1-2; d_gene: NA; v_gene: TRBV7-2; CDR3aa: CASSLGRTANYGYTF; CDR3nt: TGTGCCAGCAGCTTAGGAAGGACCGCTAACTATGGCTACACCTTC
len: 12; abundance: NA; j_gene: TRBJ1-2; d_gene: NA; v_gene: TRBV6-6; CDR3aa: CASSYEIGGYTF; CDR3nt: TGTGCCAGCAGTTACGAAATCGGAGGCTACACCTTC
len: 13; abundance: NA; j_gene: TRBJ1-1; d_gene: NA; v_gene: TRBV11-1; CDR3aa: CASSSDSWAEAFF; CDR3nt: TGTGCCAGCAGCTCGGACAGTTGGGCTGAAGCTTTCTTT
len: 16; abundance: NA; j_gene: TRBJ2-3; d_gene: NA; v_gene: TRBV2; CDR3aa: CASSLRTVPQGDTQYF; CDR3nt: TGTGCCAGCAGTCTAAGGACAGTCCCCCAGGGCGATACGCAGTATTTT
len: 14; abundance: NA; j_gene: TRBJ1-1; d_gene: NA; v_gene: TRBV11-2; CDR3aa: CASSLLAGNTEAFF; CDR3nt: TGTGCCAGCAGCTTATTGGCAGGGAACACTGAAGCTTTCTTT
len: 15; abundance: NA; j_gene: TRBJ2-7; d_gene: TRBD2; v_gene: TRBV19; CDR3aa: CASSGTSLRYHEQYF; CDR3nt: TGTGCCAGTAGTGGGACTAGTTTAAGGTACCACGAGCAGTACTTC
len: 14; abundance: NA; j_gene: TRBJ1-5; d_gene: TRBD1; v_gene: TRBV19; CDR3aa: CASLRQGPNQPQHF; CDR3nt: TGTGCCAGCCTTAGACAGGGCCCCAATCAGCCCCAGCATTTT
len: 17; abundance: few; j_gene: TRBJ2-3; d_gene: TRBD1; v_gene: TRBV18; CDR3aa: CASSPNGQGLSTDTQYF; CDR3nt: TGTGCCAGCTCACCAAATGGACAGGGGTTGAGCACAGATACGCAGTATTTT
len: 13; abundance: NA; j_gene: TRBJ2-2; d_gene: NA; v_gene: TRBV7-9; CDR3aa: CASSLPNTGELFF; CDR3nt: TGTGCCAGCAGCTTACCGAACACCGGGGAGCTGTTTTTT
len: 13; abundance: NA; j_gene: TRBJ1-2; d_gene: NA; v_gene: TRBV2; CDR3aa: CASTGRVSYGYTF; CDR3nt: TGTGCCAGCACCGGACGGGTTAGCTATGGCTACACCTTC
len: 16; abundance: NA; j_gene: TRBJ1-4; d_gene: TRBD1; v_gene: TRBV4-3; CDR3aa: CASSQIKGQTNEKLFF; CDR3nt: TGCGCCAGCAGCCAAATTAAGGGACAGACTAATGAAAAACTGTTTTTT